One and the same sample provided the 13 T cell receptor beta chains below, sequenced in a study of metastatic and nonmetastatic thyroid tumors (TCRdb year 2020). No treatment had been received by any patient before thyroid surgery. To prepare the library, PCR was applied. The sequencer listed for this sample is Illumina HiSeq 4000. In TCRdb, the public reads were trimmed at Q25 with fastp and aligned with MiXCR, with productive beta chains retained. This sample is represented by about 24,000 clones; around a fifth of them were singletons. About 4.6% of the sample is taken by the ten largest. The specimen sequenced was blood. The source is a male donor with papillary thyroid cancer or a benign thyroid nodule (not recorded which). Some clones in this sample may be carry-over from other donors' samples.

CDR3 in amino acids: CASSFMDTQYF. In DNA, the CDR3 is TGTGCCAGCAGTTTCATGGATACGCAGTATTTT. J is TRBJ2-3 and V is TRBV6-2 or TRBV6-3; no definite D call. The germline V and J ends were trimmed by 4 bases and 6 bases, with 5 bases remaining between them. Germline V gives CDR1 MNHEY, CDR2 SVGEGT. This CDR3 spans 11 amino acids.

CDR3 residues: CATIRQGNTEAFF. Written as DNA, the CDR3 is TGTGCCACCATTCGACAGGGGAACACTGAAGCTTTCTTT. The chain links TRBV6-2 or TRBV6-3 to TRBJ1-1, with TRBD1 matching 7 bases. V gave up 10 bases and J gave up 1 base; unmatched junction bases: 6. Germline-derived CDR1 and CDR2 are MNHEY and SVGEGT. The CDR3 has 13 amino acids.

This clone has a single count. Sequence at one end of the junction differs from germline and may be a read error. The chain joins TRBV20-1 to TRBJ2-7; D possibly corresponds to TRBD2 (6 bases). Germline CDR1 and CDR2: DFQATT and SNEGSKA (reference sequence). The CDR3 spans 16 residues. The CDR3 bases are TGCAGTGATAGAGAACCAAGAACGGGAGCTACCTACGAGCAGTACTTC. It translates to CSDREPRTGATYEQYF.

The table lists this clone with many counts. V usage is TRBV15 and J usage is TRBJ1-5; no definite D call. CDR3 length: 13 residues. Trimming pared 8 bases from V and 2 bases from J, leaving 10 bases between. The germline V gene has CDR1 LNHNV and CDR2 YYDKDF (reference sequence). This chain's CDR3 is CATSPTGNQPQHF. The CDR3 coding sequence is TGTGCCACCTCGCCTACAGGCAATCAGCCCCAGCATTTT. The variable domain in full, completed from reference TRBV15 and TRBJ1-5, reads DAMVIQNPRYQVTQFGKPVTLSCSQTLNHNVMYWYQQKSSQAPKLLFHYYDKDFNNEADTPDNFQSRRPNTSFCFLDIRSPGLGDTAMYLCATSPTGNQPQHFGDGTRLSIL.

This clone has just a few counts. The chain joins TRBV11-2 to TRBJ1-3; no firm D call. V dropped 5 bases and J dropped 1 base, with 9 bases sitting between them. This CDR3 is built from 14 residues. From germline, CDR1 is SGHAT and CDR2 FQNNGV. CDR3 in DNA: TGTGCCAGCAGCCCCCACGTTTCTGGAAACACCATATATTTT. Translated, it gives CASSPHVSGNTIYF.

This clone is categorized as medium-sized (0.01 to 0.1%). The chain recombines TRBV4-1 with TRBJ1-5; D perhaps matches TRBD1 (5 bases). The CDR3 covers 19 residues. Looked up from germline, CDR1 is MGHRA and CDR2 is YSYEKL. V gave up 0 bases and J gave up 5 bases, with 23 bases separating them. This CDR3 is CASSQDPISSGRSHQPQHF. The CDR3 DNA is TGCGCCAGCAGCCAAGATCCTATTAGTTCAGGGAGATCCCATCAGCCCCAGCATTTT.

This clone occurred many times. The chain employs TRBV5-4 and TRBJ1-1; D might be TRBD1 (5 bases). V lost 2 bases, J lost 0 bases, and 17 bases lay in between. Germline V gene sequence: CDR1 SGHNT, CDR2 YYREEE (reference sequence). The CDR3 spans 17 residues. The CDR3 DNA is TGTGCCAGCAGCTTAACCCTCTCGGGGGATATGAACACTGAAGCTTTCTTT. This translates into CASSLTLSGDMNTEAFF.

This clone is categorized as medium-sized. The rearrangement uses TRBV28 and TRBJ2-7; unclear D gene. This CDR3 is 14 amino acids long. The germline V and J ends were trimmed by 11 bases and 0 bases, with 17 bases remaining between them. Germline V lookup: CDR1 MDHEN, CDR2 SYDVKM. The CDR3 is CASNPPRNSYEQYF. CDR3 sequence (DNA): TGTGCCTCCAATCCACCACGTAACTCCTACGAGCAGTACTTC.

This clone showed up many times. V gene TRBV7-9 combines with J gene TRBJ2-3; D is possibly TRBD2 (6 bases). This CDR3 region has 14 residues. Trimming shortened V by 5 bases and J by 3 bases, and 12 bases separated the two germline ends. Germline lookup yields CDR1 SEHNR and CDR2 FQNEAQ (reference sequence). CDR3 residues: CASSGQGGTDTQYF. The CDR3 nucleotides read TGTGCCAGCAGCGGGCAGGGAGGAACAGATACGCAGTATTTT. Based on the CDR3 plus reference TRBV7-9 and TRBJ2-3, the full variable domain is DTGVSQNPRHKITKRGQNVTFRCDPISEHNRLYWYRQTLGQGPEFLTYFQNEAQLEKSRLLSDRFSAERPKGSFSTLEIQRTEQGDSAMYLCASSGQGGTDTQYFGPGTRLTVL.

CDR3 amino acids: CASSTEGGGGADNEQFF. The CDR3 DNA sequence: TGTGCCAGCAGCACCGAAGGAGGCGGGGGGGCCGACAATGAGCAGTTCTTC. The chain links TRBV9 to TRBJ2-1; 9 bases agree with TRBD2. Germline V gives CDR1 SGDLS, CDR2 YYNGEE. The CDR3 extends over 17 amino acids. The J segment lost 5 bases and the V segment lost 4 bases, leaving 13 bases of the junction unmatched.

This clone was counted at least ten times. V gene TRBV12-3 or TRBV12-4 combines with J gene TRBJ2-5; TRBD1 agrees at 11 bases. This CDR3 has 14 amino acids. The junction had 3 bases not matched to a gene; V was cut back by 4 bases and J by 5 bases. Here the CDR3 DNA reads TGTGCCAGCAGTTCCGGACAGGGGGCTGAGACCCAGTACTTC. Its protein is CASSSGQGAETQYF.

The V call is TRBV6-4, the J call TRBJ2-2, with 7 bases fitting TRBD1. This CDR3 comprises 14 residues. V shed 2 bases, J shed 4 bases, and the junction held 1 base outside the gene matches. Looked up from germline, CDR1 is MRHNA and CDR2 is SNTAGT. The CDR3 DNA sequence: TGTGCCAGCAGTGACAAGGGGGCCACCGGGGAGCTGTTTTTT. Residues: CASSDKGATGELFF.

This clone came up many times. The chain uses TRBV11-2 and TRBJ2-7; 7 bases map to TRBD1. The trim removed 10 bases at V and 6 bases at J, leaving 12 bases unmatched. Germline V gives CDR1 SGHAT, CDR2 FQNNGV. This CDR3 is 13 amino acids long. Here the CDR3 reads CATRTGRMTEQYF. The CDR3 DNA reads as TGTGCCACTCGGACAGGCAGAATGACCGAGCAGTACTTC.